The rows below give T cell receptor beta chains drawn from one sample of a study of T cells expressing NK-cell markers. TCRdb reprocessed the 5' RACE reads, keeping one entry per CDR3 protein, no DNA. There are 500,000 or so distinct CDR3 sequences in the sample, with approximately 4% held by the top ten. Sequenced sample: blood T cells: a sorted CD56 or NKG2C T cell subset, CD4+ or CD8+ T cells, or bulk PBMC T cells (not recorded which). All receptors derive from a man between 18 and 35 years old in good health. The CDR3 runs from the conserved cysteine through the conserved F or W.

v_call	j_call	cdr3_aa
TRBV5-1	TRBJ2-2	CASSRGSAGELFF
TRBV11-2	TRBJ2-3	CASSRNTLAGGPSPTDTQYF
TRBV12-3/TRBV12-4	TRBJ1-6	CASSPNVLPGDSPLHF
TRBV29-1	TRBJ2-7	CSVEWSGAGEYEQYF
TRBV29-1	TRBJ2-7	CSVARTGTPGEQYF
TRBV20-1	TRBJ1-2	CSAPFPTGGYGYTF
TRBV7-3	TRBJ2-3	CASSLTRQGKADTQYF
TRBV28	TRBJ2-5	CASSVQDRRGETQYF
TRBV10-2	TRBJ2-2	CASRLALGESNTGELFF
TRBV7-8	TRBJ2-7	CASGGAGEQYF
TRBV12-3/TRBV12-4	TRBJ2-1	CASSGSGRRYNEQFF
TRBV5-1	TRBJ2-2	CASSFMTGLAGAGELFF
TRBV20-1	TRBJ2-4	CSARGQGGYNIQYF
TRBV5-1	TRBJ2-3	CASSRDRGDTDTQYF
TRBV20-1	TRBJ2-3	CSARDPSLADTQYF
TRBV15	TRBJ2-3	CATSRRDPRTDTQYF
TRBV6-1	TRBJ2-1	CASSGLVTYNEQFF
TRBV20-1	TRBJ2-1	CSARDGRVVGNEQFF
TRBV6-1	TRBJ2-3	CASQGVSRTDTQYF
TRBV20-1	TRBJ2-6	CSANSGANVLTF
TRBV18	TRBJ1-5	CASSPRGQVGQPQHF
TRBV9	TRBJ1-1	CASTQGQQNTEAFF
TRBV5-5	TRBJ2-2	CASSSFGIKFGTGELFF
TRBV7-6	TRBJ1-3	CASSQGQGGSGNTIYF
TRBV10-3	TRBJ2-5	CAISAAEETQYF
TRBV5-1	TRBJ2-7	CASSLEASGTSYEQYF
TRBV7-2	TRBJ2-1	CASSRRLAGSYNEQFF
TRBV10-3	TRBJ2-1	CAISETNRKTSYNEQFF
TRBV5-5	TRBJ2-3	CASSLIRGSTDTQYF
TRBV6-1	TRBJ2-1	CASSRGLAGDNEQFF
TRBV3-1	TRBJ2-1	CASSQADATSWAYNEQFF
TRBV29-1	TRBJ2-3	CSVEGRLSFDRQYF
TRBV12-3/TRBV12-4	TRBJ1-2	CASSITGNYGYTF
TRBV11-2	TRBJ2-7	CASSKRGYEQYF
TRBV20-1	TRBJ2-7	CSAGKTSGGLEQYF
TRBV24-1	TRBJ2-1	CATSDLSSSGRHEQFF
TRBV5-1	TRBJ2-3	CASSPQGVGRTDTQYF
TRBV6-1	TRBJ2-1	CASRTPGQGVYNEQFF
TRBV7-8	TRBJ2-2	CASSSNRGWNTGELFF
TRBV7-2	TRBJ2-3	CASRFRTGSEDTQYF
TRBV5-1	TRBJ2-2	CASSLEGAQAGELFF
TRBV5-1	TRBJ2-3	CASSSLYDWKEPDTQYF
TRBV27	TRBJ1-6	CASSSGQPMGSPLHF
TRBV11-2	TRBJ2-1	CASSLAAASAYNEQFF
TRBV12-3/TRBV12-4	TRBJ2-5	CASSRRARQETQYF
TRBV11-2	TRBJ2-2	CASSSRGGGDTGELFF
TRBV14	TRBJ2-5	CASSHQGREVQETQYF
TRBV24-1	TRBJ2-2	CATSDPGLAGYTGELFF
TRBV6-2/TRBV6-3	TRBJ1-5	CASSYSKLNNQPQHF
TRBV3-1	TRBJ1-5	CASSAGNQPQHF